The entry below describes one T cell receptor (beta chain). The antigen is unknown. The data originate from a study of cytomegalovirus exposure and HLA in healthy donors. Study-level information: An analysis done earlier identified about 100 million unique TCR beta sequences from 190 million or so T cells. The study, taken as a whole, reports: Previous analysis showed most TCR beta V segments were productive about 87% or about 30% of the time.

With 60 Vbeta and 13 Jbeta primers, the PCR was carried out. Sequencing was performed with immunoSEQ multiplex PCR; in TCRdb, only in-frame clones are kept and a portion is missing. This sample yields under 200,000 clones, of which roughly 87% are seen a single time; around 1.5% belongs to the top ten. The CDR3 is 15 amino acids. Germline-derived CDR1 and CDR2 are KGHSH and LQKENI. V lost 0 bases and J lost 8; bases outside the gene matches: 2. The TCR comes from a girl under 18 in good health and CMV-seropositive. Sample: PBMCs. The rearrangement uses TRBV18 and TRBJ2-1, with 12 bases lining up with TRBD1. CDR3 loop: CASSPPGTGGHEQFF. The CDR3 bases are TGTGCCAGCTCACCACCCGGGACAGGGGGCCATGAGCAGTTCTTC.